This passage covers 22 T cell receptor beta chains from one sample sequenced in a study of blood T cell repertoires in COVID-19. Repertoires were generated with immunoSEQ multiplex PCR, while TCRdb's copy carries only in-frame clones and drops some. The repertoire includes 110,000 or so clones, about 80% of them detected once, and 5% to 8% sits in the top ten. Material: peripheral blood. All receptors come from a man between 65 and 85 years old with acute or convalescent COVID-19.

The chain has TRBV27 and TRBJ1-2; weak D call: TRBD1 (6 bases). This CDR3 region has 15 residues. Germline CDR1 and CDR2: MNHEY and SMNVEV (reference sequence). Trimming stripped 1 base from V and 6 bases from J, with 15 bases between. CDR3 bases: TGTGCCAGCAGTTTATTGGGGGCGCTTGAGGATGGCTACACCTTC. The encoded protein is CASSLLGALEDGYTF.

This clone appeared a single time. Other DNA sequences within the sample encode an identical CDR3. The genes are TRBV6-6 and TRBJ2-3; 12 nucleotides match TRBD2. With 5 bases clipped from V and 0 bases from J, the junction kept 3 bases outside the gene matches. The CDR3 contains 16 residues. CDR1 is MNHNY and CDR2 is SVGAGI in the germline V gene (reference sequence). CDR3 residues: CASSRGLAGSTDTQYF. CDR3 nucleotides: TGTGCCAGCAGTCGAGGACTAGCGGGAAGCACAGATACGCAGTATTTT.

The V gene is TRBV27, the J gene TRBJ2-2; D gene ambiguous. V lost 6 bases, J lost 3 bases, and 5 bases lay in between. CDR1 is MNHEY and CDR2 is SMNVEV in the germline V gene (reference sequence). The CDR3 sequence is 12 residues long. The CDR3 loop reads CASRLHTGELFF. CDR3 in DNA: TGTGCCAGCAGACTCCACACCGGGGAGCTGTTTTTT.

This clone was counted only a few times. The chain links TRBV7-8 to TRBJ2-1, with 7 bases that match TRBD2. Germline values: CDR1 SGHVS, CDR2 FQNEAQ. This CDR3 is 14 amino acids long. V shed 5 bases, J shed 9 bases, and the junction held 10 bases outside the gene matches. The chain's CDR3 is CASSRSAWGGEQFF. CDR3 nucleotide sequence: TGTGCCAGCAGCCGGTCCGCGTGGGGGGGTGAGCAGTTCTTC.

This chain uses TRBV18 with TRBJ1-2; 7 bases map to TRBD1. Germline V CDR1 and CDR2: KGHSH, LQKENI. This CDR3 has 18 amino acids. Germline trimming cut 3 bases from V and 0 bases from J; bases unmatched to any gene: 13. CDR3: CASSPLGTATFTNYGYTF. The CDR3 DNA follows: TGTGCCAGCTCACCGTTAGGGACAGCTACCTTTACTAACTATGGCTACACCTTC.

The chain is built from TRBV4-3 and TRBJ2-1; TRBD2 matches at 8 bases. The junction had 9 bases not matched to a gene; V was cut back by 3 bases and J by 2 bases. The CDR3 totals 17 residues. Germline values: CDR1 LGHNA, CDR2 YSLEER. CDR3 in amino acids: CASSQRGGAGAYNEQFF. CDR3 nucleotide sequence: TGCGCCAGCAGCCAGAGAGGAGGAGCGGGGGCCTACAATGAGCAGTTCTTC.

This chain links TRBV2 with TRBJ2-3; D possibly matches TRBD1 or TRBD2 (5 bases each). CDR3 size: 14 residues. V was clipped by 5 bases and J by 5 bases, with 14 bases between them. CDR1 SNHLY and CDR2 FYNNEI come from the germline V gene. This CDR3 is CASSQEGSGDTQYF. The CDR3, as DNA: TGTGCCAGCAGTCAAGAGGGGTCAGGAGATACGCAGTATTTT. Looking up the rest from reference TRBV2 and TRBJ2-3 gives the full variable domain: EPEVTQTPSHQVTQMGQEVILRCVPISNHLYFYWYRQILGQKVEFLVSFYNNEISEKSEIFDDQFSVERPDGSNFTLKIRSTKLEDSAMYFCASSQEGSGDTQYFGPGTRLTVL.

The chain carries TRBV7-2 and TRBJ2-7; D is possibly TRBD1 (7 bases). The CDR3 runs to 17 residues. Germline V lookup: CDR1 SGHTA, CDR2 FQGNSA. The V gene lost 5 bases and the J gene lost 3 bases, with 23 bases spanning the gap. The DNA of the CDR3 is TGTGCCAGCAGCCTTTTTTGGGGGGTAGGGGGCAACTACGAGCAGTACTTC. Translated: CASSLFWGVGGNYEQYF.

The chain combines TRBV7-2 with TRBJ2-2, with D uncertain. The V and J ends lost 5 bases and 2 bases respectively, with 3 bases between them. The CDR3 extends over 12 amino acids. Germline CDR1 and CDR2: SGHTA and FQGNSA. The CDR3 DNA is TGTGCCAGCAGCCTAAACACCGGGGAGCTGTTTTTT. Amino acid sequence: CASSLNTGELFF.

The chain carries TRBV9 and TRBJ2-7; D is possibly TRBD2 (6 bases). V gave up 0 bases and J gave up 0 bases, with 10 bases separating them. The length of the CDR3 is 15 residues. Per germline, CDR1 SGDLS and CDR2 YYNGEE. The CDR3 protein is CASSVAPDYSYEQYF. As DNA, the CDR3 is TGTGCCAGCAGCGTAGCTCCGGACTACTCCTACGAGCAGTACTTC.

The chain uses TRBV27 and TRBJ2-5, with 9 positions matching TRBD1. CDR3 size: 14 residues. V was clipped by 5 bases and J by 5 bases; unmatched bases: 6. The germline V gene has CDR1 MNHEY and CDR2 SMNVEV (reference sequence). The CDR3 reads CASSPRTGAETQYF. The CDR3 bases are TGTGCCAGCAGTCCCAGGACAGGGGCGGAGACCCAGTACTTC.

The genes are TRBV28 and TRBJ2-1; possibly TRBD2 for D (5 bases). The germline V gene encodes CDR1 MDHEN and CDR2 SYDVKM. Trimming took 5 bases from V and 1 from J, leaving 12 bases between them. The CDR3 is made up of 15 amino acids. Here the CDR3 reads CASSAGSASYNEQFF. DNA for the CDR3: TGTGCCAGCAGTGCAGGTAGCGCATCCTACAATGAGCAGTTCTTC.

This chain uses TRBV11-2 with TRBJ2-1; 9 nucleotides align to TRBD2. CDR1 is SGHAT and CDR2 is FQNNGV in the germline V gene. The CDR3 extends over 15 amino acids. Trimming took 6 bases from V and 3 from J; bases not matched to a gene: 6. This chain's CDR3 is CASRAEREVYNEQFF. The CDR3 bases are TGTGCCAGCAGGGCGGAGCGGGAGGTCTACAATGAGCAGTTCTTC.

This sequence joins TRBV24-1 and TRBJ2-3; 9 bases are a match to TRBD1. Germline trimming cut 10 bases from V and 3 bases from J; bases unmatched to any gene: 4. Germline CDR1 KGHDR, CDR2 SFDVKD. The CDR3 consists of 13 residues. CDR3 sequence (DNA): TGTGCCACTGCCGGGACAGGGACAGATACGCAGTATTTT. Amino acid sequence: CATAGTGTDTQYF.

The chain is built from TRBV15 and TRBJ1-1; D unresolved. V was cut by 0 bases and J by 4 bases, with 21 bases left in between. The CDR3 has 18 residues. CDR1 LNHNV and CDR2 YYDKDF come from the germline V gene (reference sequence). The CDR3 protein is CATSRDRGRALRGTEAFF. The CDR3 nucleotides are TGTGCCACCAGCAGAGATCGTGGTAGGGCGCTACGGGGCACTGAAGCTTTCTTT.

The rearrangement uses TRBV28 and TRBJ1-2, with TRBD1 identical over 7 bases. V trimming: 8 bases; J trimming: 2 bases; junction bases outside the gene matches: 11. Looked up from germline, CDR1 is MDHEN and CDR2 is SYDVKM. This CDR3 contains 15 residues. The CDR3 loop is CASETGSEGNYGYTF. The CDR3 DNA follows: TGTGCCAGCGAGACAGGGTCAGAAGGGAACTATGGCTACACCTTC.

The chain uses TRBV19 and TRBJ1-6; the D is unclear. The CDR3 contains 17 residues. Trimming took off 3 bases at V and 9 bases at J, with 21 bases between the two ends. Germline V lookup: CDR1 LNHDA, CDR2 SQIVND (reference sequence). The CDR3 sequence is CASSISPEGLRSSPLHF. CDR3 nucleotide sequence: TGTGCCAGTAGTATCTCCCCAGAGGGATTGAGGAGTTCACCCCTCCACTTT.

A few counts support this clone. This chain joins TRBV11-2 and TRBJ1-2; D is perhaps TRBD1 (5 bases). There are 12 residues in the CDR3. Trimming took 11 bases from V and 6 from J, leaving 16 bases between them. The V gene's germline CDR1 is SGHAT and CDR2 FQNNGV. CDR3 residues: CASTGDSHGYTF. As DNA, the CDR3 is TGTGCCTCAACAGGCGATTCTCATGGCTACACCTTC.

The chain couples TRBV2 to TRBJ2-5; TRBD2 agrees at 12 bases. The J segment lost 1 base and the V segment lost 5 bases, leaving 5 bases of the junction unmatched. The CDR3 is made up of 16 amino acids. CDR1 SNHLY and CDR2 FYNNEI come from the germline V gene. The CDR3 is CASSLLAGGFQETQYF. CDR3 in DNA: TGTGCCAGCAGTTTACTAGCGGGAGGTTTCCAAGAGACCCAGTACTTC.

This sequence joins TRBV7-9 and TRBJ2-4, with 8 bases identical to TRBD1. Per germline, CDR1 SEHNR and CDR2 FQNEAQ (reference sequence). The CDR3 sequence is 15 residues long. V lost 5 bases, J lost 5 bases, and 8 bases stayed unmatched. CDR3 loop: CASSTSDRGENIQYF. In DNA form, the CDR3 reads TGTGCCAGCAGCACAAGTGACAGGGGCGAAAACATTCAGTACTTC.

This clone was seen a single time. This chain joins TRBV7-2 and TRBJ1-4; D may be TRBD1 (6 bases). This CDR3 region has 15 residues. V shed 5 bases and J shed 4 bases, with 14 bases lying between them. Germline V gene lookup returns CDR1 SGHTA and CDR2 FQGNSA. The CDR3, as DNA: TGTGCCAGCAGCCCCCTAGCAGGGGATAATGAAAAACTGTTTTTT. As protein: CASSPLAGDNEKLFF. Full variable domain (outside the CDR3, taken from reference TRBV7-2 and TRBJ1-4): GAGVSQSPSNKVTEKGKDVELRCDPISGHTALYWYRQSLGQGLEFLIYFQGNSAPDKSGLPSDRFSAERTGGSVSTLTIQRTQQEDSAVYLCASSPLAGDNEKLFFGSGTQLSVL.

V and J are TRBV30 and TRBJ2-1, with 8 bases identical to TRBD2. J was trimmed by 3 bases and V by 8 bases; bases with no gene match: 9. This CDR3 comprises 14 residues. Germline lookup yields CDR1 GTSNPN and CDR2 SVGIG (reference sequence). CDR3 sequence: CAARSGGNYNEQFF. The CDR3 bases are TGTGCCGCACGAAGCGGGGGAAACTACAATGAGCAGTTCTTC.